The present T cell receptor (beta chain) was sequenced within a study of T cell clonality in common variable immunodeficiency. Findings of the study overall: CVID subjects showed higher TCRbeta clonality than healthy controls. Patient heterogeneity in the CVID cohort limited correlations between repertoire features and clinical complications.

A word on this clone: Its antigen is still unknown. The read falls 3 residues short of the CDR3 end, and the missing part is taken from the germline J gene.

Germline V CDR1 and CDR2: SGHAT, FQNNGV. Trimming took 5 bases from V and 1 from J, leaving 8 bases between them. This CDR3 is built from 13 residues. Heparinized whole blood, roughly 4.5 to 9 ml, came from each donor. TCRdb's copy holds only in-frame clones and misses some; the assay was immunoSEQ multiplex PCR. Observed in the sample are around 42,000 clones, none of them singletons. The sample taken for sequencing was peripheral blood mononuclear cells. The chain links TRBV11-2 to TRBJ1-1; TRBD1 is a possible D gene (5 bases). This TCR derives from a person between 18 and 70 years old in good health. The DNA read from the CDR3 is TGTGCCAGCAGCGCTACAGGGAACACTGAA. It specifies CASSATGNTE. In full, the CDR3 is CASSATGNTEAFF.